This TCR beta chain was documented in a study of T cell responses to AZD1222 COVID-19 vaccine. Study-wide results and caveats: Donors skewed white British and female; clonal diversity was possibly underestimated.

Repertoires were generated with immunoSEQ multiplex PCR, while TCRdb's copy carries only in-frame clones and drops some. The table lists more than 100,000 clones, 80% to 90% of them singletons. Germline loops: CDR1 LNHDA, CDR2 SQIVND (reference sequence). The length of the CDR3 is 14 residues. Trimming took off 0 bases at V and 7 bases at J, with 12 bases between the two ends. On this clone: Its antigen is not known.

The origin of this receptor is an adult in good health. Sample: peripheral blood, taken on day 0 of AZD1222 vaccination. The chain combines TRBV19 with TRBJ2-5, with D perhaps matching TRBD2 (6 bases). The chain's CDR3 is CASSIDGGMGTQYF. CDR3 in DNA: TGTGCCAGTAGTATAGACGGAGGGATGGGGACCCAGTACTTC.